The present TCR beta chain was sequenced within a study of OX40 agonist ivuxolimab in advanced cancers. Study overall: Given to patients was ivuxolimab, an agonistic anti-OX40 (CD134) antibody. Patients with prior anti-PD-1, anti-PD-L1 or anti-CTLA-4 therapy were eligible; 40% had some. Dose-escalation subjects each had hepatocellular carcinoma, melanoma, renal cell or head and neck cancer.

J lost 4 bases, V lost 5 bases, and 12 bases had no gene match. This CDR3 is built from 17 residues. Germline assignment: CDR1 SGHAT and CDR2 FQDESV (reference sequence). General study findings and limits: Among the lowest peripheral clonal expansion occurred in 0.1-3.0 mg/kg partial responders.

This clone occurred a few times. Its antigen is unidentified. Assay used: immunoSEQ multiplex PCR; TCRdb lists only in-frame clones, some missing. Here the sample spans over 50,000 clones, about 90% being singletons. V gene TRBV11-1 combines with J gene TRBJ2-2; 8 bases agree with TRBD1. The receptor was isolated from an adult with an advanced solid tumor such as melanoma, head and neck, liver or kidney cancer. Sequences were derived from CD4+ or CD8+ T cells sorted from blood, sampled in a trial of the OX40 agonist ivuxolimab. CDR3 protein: CASSPGQAILGTGELFF. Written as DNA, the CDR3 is TGTGCCAGCAGCCCGGGACAGGCCATCTTGGGCACCGGGGAGCTGTTTTTT.